The next 5 T cell receptor beta chains were all read from a single sample in a study of shared clonotypes between healthy human individuals. The method was immunoSEQ multiplex PCR; TCRdb's version includes in-frame clones alone and lacks a portion of them. Of roughly 2 million clones listed, about 95% are singletons. In the naive CD8 group, cells lacked CD45RO and were positively selected for CCR7, so terminally differentiated effector memory CD45RA+ cells were left out. Material for sequencing was naive CD8+ T cells sorted from blood. The receptors were gathered from a young man in good health.

The chain uses TRBV29-1 and TRBJ2-3, with no clear D. Trimming removed 2 bases from V and 5 bases from J, with 8 bases in between. The CDR3 spans 12 residues. Germline CDR1 SQVTM, CDR2 ANQGSEA. The DNA of the CDR3 is TGCAGCGTTGAACATTTTGAAGATACGCAGTATTTT. Translated: CSVEHFEDTQYF.

The V call is TRBV6-1, the J call TRBJ2-1; no clear D gene. CDR3 length equals 10 residues. V gave up 5 bases and J gave up 10 bases, with 6 bases separating them. Germline V gene sequence: CDR1 MNHNS, CDR2 SASEGT. The CDR3 DNA sequence: TGTGCCAGCAGTCAAATGGAGCAGTTCTTC. Protein product: CASSQMEQFF.

V and J are TRBV9 and TRBJ2-3; 13 bases match TRBD2. Germline lookup yields CDR1 SGDLS and CDR2 YYNGEE. CDR3 length equals 17 residues. J gave up 0 bases and V 7 bases, and 8 bases lay outside the gene matches. The CDR3 here is CASGPGTSGTSTDTQYF. CDR3 bases: TGTGCCAGCGGGCCCGGGACTAGCGGGACTAGCACAGATACGCAGTATTTT.

The rearrangement uses TRBV6-5 and TRBJ1-4, with D perhaps matching TRBD1 (6 bases). V was pared by 2 bases and J by 1 base, with 8 bases between. The CDR3 is 15 amino acids. Germline V CDR1 and CDR2: MNHEY, SVGAGI. CDR3: CASSYTRGTNEKLFF. DNA of the CDR3: TGTGCCAGCAGTTACACCAGGGGAACTAATGAAAAACTGTTTTTT.

This rearrangement joins TRBV6-6 to TRBJ1-3; no definite D call. The CDR3 totals 11 residues. Germline loops: CDR1 MNHNY, CDR2 SVGAGI (reference sequence). The CDR3 region is CAGSSGNTIYF. CDR3 nucleotides: TGTGCAGGGAGCTCTGGAAACACCATATATTTT.